This entry concerns a single T cell receptor (beta chain). Its antigen remains unknown. V lost 7 bases to trimming and J lost 6 bases, with 19 bases between them. The CDR3 is 14 amino acids. Germline V gene lookup returns CDR1 MDHEN and CDR2 SYDVKM. This sample was taken from a study of T cells in localized non-small cell lung cancer. TCRdb keeps only in-frame clones here, not all; method: immunoSEQ multiplex PCR. The table records some 900 clones, about 19% of them present only once. Study-level findings and limits: Adjacent lung held a median roughly 60 of the top 100 tumor clones. Higher T cell density in the blood was associated with longer overall survival, whereas higher adjacent-lung clonality associated with shorter survival.

The sequencing used normal lung tissue next to the tumor, collected before any cancer treatment. The receptor was derived from a female donor of 60 years or more with stage II squamous cell lung carcinoma. The rearrangement links TRBV28 to TRBJ2-7; D could derive from TRBD1 or TRBD2 (5 bases each). As DNA, the CDR3 is TGTGCCAGCACCCTATCGGGGCCTAGTTCCGAGCAGTACTTC. Its translation: CASTLSGPSSEQYF.